These 28 T cell receptor beta chains were all obtained from the same sample, sequenced in a study of human T cells and chemical hapten exposure. TCRdb recomputed calls from the RACE reads with MiXCR, one row per CDR3 protein. The profile shows some 150,000 distinct CDR3 sequences, about an eighth of them singletons. Described time point: patch test 2, 6 weeks after DPC sensitization. Regarding treatment: therapeutic diphenylcyclopropenone sensitization with weekly scalp DPC. Sequences were derived from whole blood, sampled in connection with sensitization to the hapten diphenylcyclopropenone (DPC). These TCRs come from a woman in her forties or fifties with alopecia areata. Some clones in this sample may be carry-over from other donors' samples.

This clonotype has ten or more counts. The rearrangement uses TRBV29-1 and TRBJ1-2; 7 bases line up with TRBD1. V was clipped by 7 bases and J by 5 bases; unmatched bases: 10. Looked up from germline, CDR1 is SQVTM and CDR2 is ANQGSEA. CDR3 length: 13 residues. The CDR3 protein is CSARTGGIYGYTF. Here the CDR3 DNA reads TGCAGCGCCCGGACAGGAGGAATTTATGGCTACACCTTC.

J is TRBJ2-7 and V is TRBV5-6; D unclear. The CDR3 length is 14 residues. Germline V lookup: CDR1 SGHDT, CDR2 YYEEEE. V lost 4 bases and J 3 bases, leaving 14 bases between the germline ends. The CDR3 sequence is CASSPVGRDYEQYF. CDR3 bases: TGTGCCAGCAGCCCGGTGGGTCGCGACTACGAGCAGTACTTC.

The rearrangement uses TRBV13 and TRBJ1-5; D not resolved. Germline V gene lookup returns CDR1 PRHDT and CDR2 FYEKMQ (reference sequence). Trimming stripped 0 bases from V and 6 bases from J, with 9 bases between. The CDR3 totals 14 residues. This CDR3 is CASSLGGPGQPQHF. The CDR3 DNA follows: TGTGCCAGCAGCTTAGGAGGGCCAGGTCAGCCCCAGCATTTT.

This clonotype occurred many times. The V and J genes are TRBV9 and TRBJ1-1; 7 bases align to TRBD1. The V gene's germline CDR1 is SGDLS and CDR2 YYNGEE. Unmatched junction bases numbered 7, after V lost 0 bases and J lost 8 bases. The CDR3 is made up of 14 amino acids. This CDR3 is CASSVGEKDREAFF. CDR3 nucleotides: TGTGCCAGCAGCGTAGGGGAAAAGGACAGGGAAGCTTTCTTT.

This clonotype was counted at least ten times. The CDR3 region has the DNA TGTGCCAGCTCACCCTCCACAGGGGCGGCCACTGAAGCTTTCTTT. Residues: CASSPSTGAATEAFF. The rearrangement joins TRBV18 to TRBJ1-1; 7 bases are shared with TRBD1. Trimming cost V 3 bases and J 4 bases; bases outside gene matches: 8. The CDR3 length is 15 residues. Germline lookup yields CDR1 KGHSH and CDR2 LQKENI.

This clonotype was recorded a few times. The chain carries TRBV7-9 and TRBJ2-7; TRBD2 agrees at 7 bases. Germline loops: CDR1 SEHNR, CDR2 FQNEAQ (reference sequence). V lost 3 bases to trimming and J lost 5 bases; unmatched junction nucleotides: 4. The CDR3 length is 13 residues. In nucleotides, the CDR3 is TGTGCCAGCAGCTTTTGGGGAGGGGACGAGCAGTACTTC. Translating gives CASSFWGGDEQYF.

The chain is built from TRBV15 and TRBJ2-1; TRBD1 aligns across 7 bases. The CDR3 sequence is 17 residues long. CDR1 is LNHNV and CDR2 is YYDKDF in the germline V gene (reference sequence). V lost 0 bases, J lost 0 bases, and 5 bases stayed unmatched. Written as DNA, the CDR3 is TGTGCCACCAGCAGAGATTACGCAGGGGGCTCCTACAATGAGCAGTTCTTC. The encoded protein is CATSRDYAGGSYNEQFF. Combining the CDR3 with reference TRBV15 and TRBJ2-1 gives the whole variable domain DAMVIQNPRYQVTQFGKPVTLSCSQTLNHNVMYWYQQKSSQAPKLLFHYYDKDFNNEADTPDNFQSRRPNTSFCFLDIRSPGLGDTAMYLCATSRDYAGGSYNEQFFGPGTRLTVL.

The V call is TRBV6-2 or TRBV6-3, the J call TRBJ1-2, with 9 positions matching TRBD1. Germline V gives CDR1 MNHEY, CDR2 SVGEGT. The CDR3 covers 13 residues. The ends lost 4 bases at V and 6 bases at J; junction bases unmatched: 3. The DNA for the CDR3 is TGTGCCAGCAGTTCTGGACAGGGGCATGGCTACACCTTC. Its translation is CASSSGQGHGYTF.

The chain joins TRBV5-1 to TRBJ2-5; D perhaps matches TRBD2 (5 bases). CDR1 SGHRS and CDR2 YFSETQ come from the germline V gene. V gave up 1 base and J gave up 7 bases, with 14 bases separating them. The CDR3 runs to 14 residues. CDR3 region: CASSLLQTAGTQYF. The DNA for the CDR3 is TGCGCCAGCAGCTTGTTGCAGACTGCGGGGACCCAGTACTTC.

This clonotype was counted only a few times. The chain uses TRBV4-1 and TRBJ2-3; TRBD2 matches 15 bases. This CDR3 has 17 residues. The trim removed 4 bases at V and 3 bases at J, leaving 5 bases unmatched. From germline, CDR1 is MGHRA and CDR2 YSYEKL. This chain's CDR3 is CASSRAGTSGRTDTQYF. Written as DNA, the CDR3 is TGCGCCAGCAGCCGAGCCGGGACTAGCGGGAGGACAGATACGCAGTATTTT.

The table lists this clonotype with many counts. The V gene is TRBV19, the J gene TRBJ2-4; no definite D call. V was shortened by 8 bases and J by 2 bases, with 4 bases between the two germline ends. Looked up from germline, CDR1 is LNHDA and CDR2 is SQIVND (reference sequence). This CDR3 comprises 11 residues. CDR3 protein: CASWSKNIQYF. The CDR3 DNA is TGTGCCAGTTGGTCCAAAAACATTCAGTACTTC.

This clonotype was observed a few times. V and J are TRBV25-1 and TRBJ2-7; D is undetermined. The CDR3 loop spans 14 amino acids. Trimming took 2 bases from V and 4 from J, leaving 12 bases between them. CDR1 and CDR2 from the germline V gene are MGHDK and SYGVNS. CDR3 nucleotides: TGTGCCAGCAGTGAACGGAACAGAATATACGAGCAGTACTTC. It yields the protein CASSERNRIYEQYF.

V and J are TRBV30 and TRBJ2-7, with a tentative D call TRBD1 (5 bases). With 5 bases removed from V and 3 bases from J, the gap between germline ends came to 5 bases. The CDR3 extends over 10 amino acids. The germline CDR1 and CDR2 sequences are GTSNPN and SVGIG (reference sequence). DNA of the CDR3: TGTGCCTGGCAGGGCTACGAGCAGTACTTC. Translated: CAWQGYEQYF.

This clonotype was recorded at least ten times. The chain links TRBV12-3 or TRBV12-4 to TRBJ1-5; D may be TRBD1 (5 bases). V was cut by 2 bases and J by 3 bases, with 11 bases left in between. This CDR3 has 15 amino acids. The chain's CDR3 is CASSLMGPNNQPQHF. The CDR3 DNA sequence: TGTGCCAGCAGTTTAATGGGGCCCAACAATCAGCCCCAGCATTTT.

The rearrangement joins TRBV30 to TRBJ2-4; either TRBD1 or TRBD2 may supply D (5 bases each). The V end was cut by 1 base, the J end by 9 bases, with 16 bases between. Germline-derived CDR1 and CDR2 are GTSNPN and SVGIG (reference sequence). CDR3 length equals 14 residues. CDR3 residues: CAWSATGPRTIQYF. CDR3 coding DNA: TGTGCCTGGAGTGCCACGGGACCGCGGACCATTCAGTACTTC.

Many counts were recorded for this clonotype. This chain uses TRBV11-3 with TRBJ1-1; no clear D gene. The germline CDR1 and CDR2 sequences are SGHNT and YENEEA. Deletions cut 0 bases from V and 1 base from J, with 9 bases between. CDR3 length: 15 residues. The CDR3 sequence: CASSLDGSGNTEAFF. CDR3 coding DNA: TGTGCCAGCAGCTTAGATGGCAGTGGGAACACTGAAGCTTTCTTT.

This clonotype showed up many times. The chain couples TRBV25-1 to TRBJ2-1, with D possibly matching TRBD1 (5 bases). Per the germline V gene, CDR1 is MGHDK and CDR2 is SYGVNS. Trimming pared 1 base from V and 7 bases from J, leaving 11 bases between. CDR3 length: 14 amino acids. Here the CDR3 DNA reads TGTGCCAGCAGTGAATCCGGCAGGGCGAATGAGCAGTTCTTC. This sequence encodes CASSESGRANEQFF.

This clonotype came up many times. V is TRBV28 and J is TRBJ2-3, with D possibly being TRBD2 (7 bases). CDR1 and CDR2 from the germline V gene are MDHEN and SYDVKM. The CDR3 spans 14 residues. V lost 6 bases and J 5 bases, leaving 15 bases between the germline ends. CDR3 sequence reads: CASRSYREGDTQYF. Here the CDR3 DNA reads TGTGCCAGCAGATCCTACAGGGAGGGAGATACGCAGTATTTT.

The chain combines TRBV29-1 with TRBJ2-1; a possible D gene is TRBD2 (5 bases). Trimming cost V 6 bases and J 9 bases, with 18 bases left between them. CDR3 length: 13 residues. The germline CDR1 and CDR2 sequences are SQVTM and ANQGSEA. The CDR3 DNA is TGCAGCGTCCGTCCCGCGGGCGGAGGTGAGCAGTTCTTC. Its protein product is CSVRPAGGGEQFF.

This clonotype showed up many times. V gene TRBV11-3 combines with J gene TRBJ2-1; perhaps TRBD2 as D (5 bases). Germline CDR1 is SGHNT and CDR2 is YENEEA. Trimming removed 4 bases at V and 3 bases at J, with 10 bases between. CDR3 length: 14 amino acids. The CDR3: CASSSSGLYNEQFF. The CDR3 DNA reads as TGTGCCAGCAGCTCCTCAGGACTCTACAATGAGCAGTTCTTC. The whole variable domain, remainder taken from reference TRBV11-3 and TRBJ2-1, is EAGVVQSPRYKIIEKKQPVAFWCNPISGHNTLYWYLQNLGQGPELLIRYENEEAVDDSQLPKDRFSAERLKGVDSTLKIQPAELGDSAVYLCASSSSGLYNEQFFGPGTRLTVL.

The table lists this clonotype with a few counts. The chain links TRBV7-2 to TRBJ2-1, with 8 bases identical to TRBD2. CDR1 is SGHTA, CDR2 FQGNSA, per germline. This CDR3 is built from 16 residues. The V segment lost 0 bases and the J segment 9 bases; nucleotides outside the gene matches: 10. CDR3 sequence reads: CASSLAGGASVFEQFF. The CDR3 nucleotides read TGTGCCAGCAGCTTAGCCGGGGGGGCCTCTGTCTTTGAGCAGTTCTTC.

This clonotype was observed once. The CDR3 end shows no conserved phenylalanine or tryptophan, and so a read error is likely. No DNA is shown, since the ends of the CDR3 on it are uncertain; the CDR3 is the one TCRdb lists. The CDR3 spells CASSSSGA. J is TRBJ2-7 and V is TRBV28. The CDR3 is 8 residues long, counting both termini. Looked up from germline, CDR1 is MDHEN and CDR2 is SYDVKM.

The V call is TRBV6-2 or TRBV6-3, the J call TRBJ2-5; D call uncertain. The CDR3 runs 15 residues. Germline loops: CDR1 MNHEY, CDR2 SVGEGT. Trimming cost V 4 bases and J 0 bases, with 12 bases left between them. The CDR3 sequence: CASSSPGRNQETQYF. The CDR3 nucleotides read TGTGCCAGCAGTTCGCCTGGACGGAACCAAGAGACCCAGTACTTC.

There are many counts of this clonotype. This chain links TRBV18 with TRBJ2-1; 11 bases line up with TRBD2. The V gene's germline CDR1 is KGHSH and CDR2 LQKENI. The CDR3 sequence is 15 residues long. Trimming at V came to 1 base and at J to 7 bases, leaving 3 bases not matched to a gene. This chain's CDR3 is CASSPLAGGRNEQFF. CDR3 nucleotides: TGTGCCAGCTCACCACTAGCGGGAGGGAGGAATGAGCAGTTCTTC.

This rearrangement joins TRBV4-1 to TRBJ1-4, with D unclear. This CDR3 has 16 residues. The germline V gene encodes CDR1 MGHRA and CDR2 YSYEKL. Trimming shortened V by 4 bases and J by 0 bases, and 12 bases separated the two germline ends. CDR3 sequence: CASSLIQSATNEKLFF. CDR3 in DNA: TGCGCCAGCAGCCTGATCCAAAGTGCAACTAATGAAAAACTGTTTTTT.

This clonotype was found a few times. The chain links TRBV21-1 to TRBJ2-7. TRBV21-1 is an annotated pseudogene. The CDR3 sequence is 15 residues long. The CDR3 DNA reads TGTGCCAGCAGCAAGCTACTTCCTACGAGCAGTAAGGGATACTTC. This codes for CASSKLLPTSSKGYF.

This clonotype was seen a few times. The rearrangement joins TRBV18 to TRBJ2-1, with D possibly being TRBD2 (6 bases). The V and J ends lost 1 base and 4 bases respectively, with 20 bases between them. Germline V gives CDR1 KGHSH, CDR2 LQKENI. The CDR3 covers 18 residues. CDR3 coding DNA: TGTGCCAGCTCACCACGGGGTTCCTCAACGGGAGCATACAATGAGCAGTTCTTC. Protein product: CASSPRGSSTGAYNEQFF.

This clonotype was seen at least ten times. V is TRBV7-2 and J is TRBJ2-7; 11 bases align to TRBD1. V shed 2 bases, J shed 4 bases, and the junction held 4 bases outside the gene matches. The germline gives CDR1 SGHTA, CDR2 FQGNSA. There are 15 residues in the CDR3. The CDR3 spells CASSLFGTGGYEQYF. The CDR3 DNA is TGTGCCAGCAGCTTATTCGGGACAGGGGGTTACGAGCAGTACTTC. Variable domain in full (rest from reference TRBV7-2 and TRBJ2-7): GAGVSQSPSNKVTEKGKDVELRCDPISGHTALYWYRQSLGQGLEFLIYFQGNSAPDKSGLPSDRFSAERTGGSVSTLTIQRTQQEDSAVYLCASSLFGTGGYEQYFGPGTRLTVT.